Below, 15 T cell receptor beta chains from the same sample are listed, as sequenced in a study of CD8 T cells in ankylosing spondylitis. TCRdb re-called the 5' RACE reads through MiXCR, storing one row per CDR3 protein. The sample contains about 240,000 distinct CDR3 sequences, about 9.1% of which appear only once. Material for sequencing was blood, either unsorted or a sorted T cell fraction (not recorded which). The receptors come from a male donor with ankylosing spondylitis or in good health (not recorded which).

This clonotype was observed a few times. The chain combines TRBV27 with TRBJ2-1; TRBD1 aligns across 10 bases. The length of the CDR3 is 16 residues. Germline V CDR1 and CDR2: MNHEY, SMNVEV (reference sequence). J lost 3 bases, V lost 0 bases, and 2 bases had no gene match. As DNA, the CDR3 is TGTGCCAGCAGTTTATCGACAGGGGGCGGCTACAATGAGCAGTTCTTC. It encodes CASSLSTGGGYNEQFF.

In its sample, this clonotype was seen once. The chain joins TRBV6-5 to TRBJ2-2; 8 positions match TRBD1. Losses at the gene ends were 4 bases for V and 7 bases for J; bases not matched to a gene: 5. The CDR3 consists of 14 residues. Germline CDR1 and CDR2: MNHEY and SVGAGI. CDR3 nucleotide sequence: TGTGCCAGCAGTTTCAGGACAGGGCTCGGGGAGCTGTTTTTT. Encoded protein: CASSFRTGLGELFF.

V gene TRBV20-1 combines with J gene TRBJ2-3; D is uncertain. The ends were cut back, 2 bases at V and 2 bases at J, with 14 bases in the middle. This CDR3 contains 15 residues. Germline lookup yields CDR1 DFQATT and CDR2 SNEGSKA (reference sequence). As DNA, the CDR3 is TGCAGTGCTAGATCGTTCTTGCGGTCCACAGATACGCAGTATTTT. This codes for CSARSFLRSTDTQYF.

In this sample, this clonotype turned up many times. The chain is built from TRBV21-1 and TRBJ2-6; TRBD1 is the table's D call and was not checked against the DNA. TRBV21-1 is marked as a pseudogene. The CDR3 runs to 18 residues. The CDR3 protein is CASSETDRYHSGANVLTF. For the CDR3, the DNA is TGTGCCAGCAGCGAAACGGACAGGTACCACTCTGGGGCCAACGTCCTGACTTTC.

This clonotype was observed a few times. The chain links TRBV5-6 to TRBJ2-1; D not certain. The CDR3 contains 18 residues. Trimming pared 1 base from V and 2 bases from J, leaving 19 bases between. Germline CDR1 and CDR2: SGHDT and YYEEEE. The CDR3 is CASSLFYHRVVTYNEQFF. The CDR3 bases are TGTGCCAGCAGCTTGTTTTATCACCGGGTGGTGACCTACAATGAGCAGTTCTTC.

This clonotype was picked up many times. The rearrangement joins TRBV20-1 to TRBJ2-3; D is unresolved. Between the trimmed V and J ends, which lost 5 bases and 8 bases, there was a span of 20 bases. The germline V gene has CDR1 DFQATT and CDR2 SNEGSKA (reference sequence). The CDR3 runs to 14 residues. The DNA for the CDR3 is TGCAGTGCTGACCACTCCGTCAGCCCGGGTACGCAGTATTTT. The encoded protein is CSADHSVSPGTQYF.

This clonotype was observed many times. The gene calls are TRBV7-2 and TRBJ2-5, with D perhaps TRBD2 (6 bases). This CDR3 region has 13 residues. Germline assignment: CDR1 SGHTA and CDR2 FQGNSA. The V and J ends lost 3 bases and 4 bases respectively, with 9 bases between them. CDR3 sequence: CASSFIGRETQYF. The DNA of the CDR3 is TGTGCCAGCAGCTTCATCGGGAGAGAGACCCAGTACTTC.

This clonotype was seen repeatedly, ten times or more. V and J are TRBV6-6 and TRBJ1-1; D call uncertain. The CDR3 has 13 residues. The V end lost 7 bases, the J end lost 0 bases, and 9 bases lay between the germline ends. The V gene's germline CDR1 is MNHNY and CDR2 SVGAGI (reference sequence). As DNA, the CDR3 is TGTGCCAGCAAGCACGGCCTGAACACTGAAGCTTTCTTT. Protein: CASKHGLNTEAFF.

This clonotype was counted between two and nine times. In DNA form, the CDR3 reads TGTGCCTGGACTCGGGACTTTAACACCGGGGAGCTGTTTTTT. It is translated as CAWTRDFNTGELFF. The chain links TRBV30 to TRBJ2-2, with D possibly being TRBD2 (6 bases). The V gene lost 4 bases and the J gene lost 2 bases, with 11 bases spanning the gap. Germline V gene sequence: CDR1 GTSNPN, CDR2 SVGIG (reference sequence). This CDR3 comprises 14 residues.

This clonotype has ten or more counts. V usage is TRBV6-2 or TRBV6-3 and J usage is TRBJ2-2; D may be TRBD1 (5 bases). CDR3 length: 15 amino acids. Germline V gives CDR1 MNHEY, CDR2 SVGEGT. The V and J ends lost 4 bases and 5 bases respectively, with 14 bases between them. CDR3 region: CASSSGRESTGELFF. The CDR3 nucleotides read TGTGCCAGCAGTTCGGGCAGGGAATCAACCGGGGAGCTGTTTTTT.

This clonotype was counted many times. The V gene is TRBV28, the J gene TRBJ2-1; weak D call: TRBD1 (5 bases). The V end was cut by 2 bases, the J end by 8 bases, with 25 bases between. Germline V gene lookup returns CDR1 MDHEN and CDR2 SYDVKM. This CDR3 contains 18 residues. CDR3 in DNA: TGTGCCAGCAGTTTAAGAGGTTGGGCAGGGAAGGGAAGCGATGAGCAGTTCTTC. This gives the protein CASSLRGWAGKGSDEQFF.

The sample holds many counts of this clonotype. The chain recombines TRBV4-1 with TRBJ1-6; weak D call: TRBD1 (5 bases). Trimming removed 8 bases from V and 2 bases from J, with 16 bases in between. The CDR3 loop spans 16 amino acids. Germline loops: CDR1 MGHRA, CDR2 YSYEKL. CDR3 sequence reads: CASGYRDGAYNSPLHF. CDR3 DNA sequence: TGCGCCAGCGGTTATAGGGACGGTGCCTATAATTCACCCCTCCACTTT.

This clonotype was picked up many times. The chain uses TRBV6-1 and TRBJ2-7; either TRBD1 or TRBD2 may supply D (5 bases each). The germline V gene encodes CDR1 MNHNS and CDR2 SASEGT. This CDR3 has 14 residues. V lost 7 bases and J lost 3, with 16 bases in between. In DNA, the CDR3 is TGTGCCAGCACCAAAGGGACGGGAAACTACGAGCAGTACTTC. Protein sequence: CASTKGTGNYEQYF.

This clonotype appeared many times. The chain employs TRBV7-2 and TRBJ2-5; TRBD2 matches at 10 bases. V lost 0 bases and J lost 0; bases outside the gene matches: 10. The CDR3 consists of 19 residues. CDR1 SGHTA and CDR2 FQGNSA come from the germline V gene. CDR3 in DNA: TGTGCCAGCAGCTTAGCCCCTCAGACTAGCGGGTGGTACCAAGAGACCCAGTACTTC. It translates to CASSLAPQTSGWYQETQYF.

This clonotype was observed a few times. The V and J genes are TRBV4-3 and TRBJ2-7; 11 positions agree with TRBD2. The V gene end was trimmed by 2 bases and the J gene end by 4 bases; junction bases not matched to a gene: 4. This CDR3 spans 15 amino acids. The germline gives CDR1 LGHNA, CDR2 YSLEER. This CDR3 is CASSQIGTSGYEQYF. As DNA, the CDR3 is TGCGCCAGCAGCCAAATAGGGACTAGCGGATACGAGCAGTACTTC.